This T cell receptor (beta chain) was observed in a study of blood T cell repertoires in COVID-19. TCRdb keeps only in-frame clones here, not all; method: immunoSEQ multiplex PCR. The sample holds hundreds of thousands of clones, 85% to 90% seen once. V was cut by 8 bases and J by 2 bases, with 13 bases left in between. Per germline, CDR1 SGHTA and CDR2 FQGNSA. The CDR3 extends over 14 amino acids. Sample: peripheral blood. V and J are TRBV7-2 and TRBJ2-1; a weak D match, TRBD2 (6 bases). The sequence was collected from a woman aged 40 to 50 who had recovered from COVID-19. The CDR3 bases are TGTGCCAGCTCGGGAGCCCAAACCTACAATGAGCAGTTCTTC. It yields the protein CASSGAQTYNEQFF.